What follows is one TCR beta chain and its context. The antigen is unknown. The CDR3 is 13 residues long. Some clones are missing from TCRdb's copy, which holds only in-frame ones; the method was immunoSEQ multiplex PCR. The sample lists under 150,000 clones; 88% were seen once. The source of the sample is a study of T cell responses to AZD1222 COVID-19 vaccine. Study-wide points: As reported, nearly half of all spike-specific TCRs target variant regions that are unmutated. Dominant CD4 TCR responses targeted spike regions 160-218 and 743-854.

This clonotype originated in an adult in good health. The sample in question was peripheral blood, obtained on day 0 of MenACWY control vaccination. This chain joins TRBV21-1 and TRBJ2-7; TRBD1 is taken as the D call from the table, unchecked against the DNA. TRBV21-1 is a recognized pseudogene. CDR3 nucleotides: TGTGCCAGCAGCAACTTACAGTCCTACGAGCAGTACTTC. As protein: CASSNLQSYEQYF.